The T cell receptor beta chain under discussion was sequenced for a study of T cells after yellow fever vaccination. At the level of the study: Researchers used SMART-Seq v4 Ultra Low Input to prepare fractions that had low cell numbers. Study-level points and caveats: A faster peak, day 5 versus 15, was reached by the weaker secondary response. Abundant bulk-derived clonotypes could contaminate FACS-sorted repertoires.

TCRdb itself ran the 5' RACE reads through MiXCR, one entry per CDR3 protein. The repertoire has hundreds of thousands of distinct CDR3 sequences, approximately 13% of them found once; the top ten carry just under 15%. Details on this clonotype: Its target is unknown.

This TCR was sampled from a man aged 25 to 40 who received the YFV17D yellow fever vaccine. Sequences were derived from PBMCs, sampled on the day of the yellow fever booster vaccination.

CDR3 coding DNA: TGTGCCAGCAGCCCAGACCTACTCCCCTCCGAGCAGTACTTC. Amino acid sequence: CASSPDLLPSEQYF. The chain employs TRBV9 and TRBJ2-7, with D hard to call. CDR1 is SGDLS and CDR2 is YYNGEE in the germline V gene. The CDR3 runs to 14 residues. V lost 4 bases and J lost 6, with 17 bases in between.